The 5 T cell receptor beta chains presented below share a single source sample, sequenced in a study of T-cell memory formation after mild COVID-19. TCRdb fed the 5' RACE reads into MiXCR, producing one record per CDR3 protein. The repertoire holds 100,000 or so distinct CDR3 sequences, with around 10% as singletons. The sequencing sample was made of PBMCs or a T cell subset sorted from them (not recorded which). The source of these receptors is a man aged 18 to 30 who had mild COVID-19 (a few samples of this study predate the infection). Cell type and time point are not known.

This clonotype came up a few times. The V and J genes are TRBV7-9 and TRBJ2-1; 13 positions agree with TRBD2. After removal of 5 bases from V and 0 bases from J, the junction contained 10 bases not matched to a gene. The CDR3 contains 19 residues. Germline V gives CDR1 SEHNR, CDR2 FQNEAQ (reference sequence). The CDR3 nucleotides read TGTGCCAGCAGCCTTTGGACTAGCGGGGGCCGCAGCTCCTACAATGAGCAGTTCTTC. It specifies CASSLWTSGGRSSYNEQFF.

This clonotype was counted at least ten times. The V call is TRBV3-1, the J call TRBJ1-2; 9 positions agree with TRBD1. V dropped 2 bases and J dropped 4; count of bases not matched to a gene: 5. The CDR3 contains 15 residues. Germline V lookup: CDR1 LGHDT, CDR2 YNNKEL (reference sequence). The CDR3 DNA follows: TGTGCCAGCAGCCAAACCGGGACAGGGCTCTATGGCTACACCTTC. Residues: CASSQTGTGLYGYTF.

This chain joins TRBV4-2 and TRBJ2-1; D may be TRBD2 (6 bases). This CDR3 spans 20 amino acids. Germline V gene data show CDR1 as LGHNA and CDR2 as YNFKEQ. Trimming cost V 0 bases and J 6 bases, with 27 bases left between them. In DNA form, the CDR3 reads TGTGCCAGCAGCCAAGATGGAATTAACGGGGGACGGAACCTGGGCAATGAGCAGTTCTTC. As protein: CASSQDGINGGRNLGNEQFF.

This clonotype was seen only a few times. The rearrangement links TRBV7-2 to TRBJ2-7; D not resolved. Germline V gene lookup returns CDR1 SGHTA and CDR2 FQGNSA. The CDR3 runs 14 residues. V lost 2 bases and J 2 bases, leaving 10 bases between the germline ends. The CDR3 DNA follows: TGTGCCAGCAGCTTATCCGGACCCACCTACGAGCAGTACGTC. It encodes CASSLSGPTYEQYV.

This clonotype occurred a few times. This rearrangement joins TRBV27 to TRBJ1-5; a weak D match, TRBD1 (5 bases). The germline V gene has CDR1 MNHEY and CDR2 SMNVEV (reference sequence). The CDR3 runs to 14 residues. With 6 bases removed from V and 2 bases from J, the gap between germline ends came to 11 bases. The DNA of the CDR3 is TGTGCCAGCAGGGGGGGGTCGGGCAATCAGCCCCAGCATTTT. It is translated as CASRGGSGNQPQHF.